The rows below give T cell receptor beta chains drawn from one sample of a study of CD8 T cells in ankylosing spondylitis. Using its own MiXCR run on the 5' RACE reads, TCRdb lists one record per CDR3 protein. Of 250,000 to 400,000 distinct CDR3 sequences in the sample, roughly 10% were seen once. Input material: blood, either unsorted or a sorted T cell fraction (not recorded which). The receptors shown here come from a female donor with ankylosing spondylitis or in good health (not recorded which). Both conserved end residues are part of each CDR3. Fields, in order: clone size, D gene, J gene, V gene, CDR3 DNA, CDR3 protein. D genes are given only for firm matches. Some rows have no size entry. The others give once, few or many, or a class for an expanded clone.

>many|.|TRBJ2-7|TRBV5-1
TGCGCCAGCAGCTTGACCTTTGTTAAAGCTTCCTACGAGCAGTACTTC
CASSLTFVKASYEQYF
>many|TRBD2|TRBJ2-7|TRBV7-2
TGTGCCAGCAGCTTAGGGCGGGAGTACTACGAGCAGTACTTC
CASSLGREYYEQYF
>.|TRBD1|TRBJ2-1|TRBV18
TGTGCCAGCTCACCACTGGGACAGGGCGACAATGAGCAGTTCTTC
CASSPLGQGDNEQFF
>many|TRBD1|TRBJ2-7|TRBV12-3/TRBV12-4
TGTGCCAGCAGCCCAGGGGGATCGTTCATCGAGCAGTACTTC
CASSPGGSFIEQYF
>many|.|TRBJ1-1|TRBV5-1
TGCGCCAGCAGCTTGGGTGGGATTCCGGACACTGAAGCTTTCTTT
CASSLGGIPDTEAFF
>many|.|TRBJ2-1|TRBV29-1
TGCAGCGTTGAGGGAGTGACTAGACGACCCACATTCCGGACCAATGAGCAGTTCTTC
CSVEGVTRRPTFRTNEQFF
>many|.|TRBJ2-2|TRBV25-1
TGTGCCAGCAGTGCCACTACGAACACCGGGGAGCTGTTTTTT
CASSATTNTGELFF
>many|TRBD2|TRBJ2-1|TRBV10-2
TGCGCCAGCATCCCTACTAGCGGGGGATACAATGAGCAGTTCTTC
CASIPTSGGYNEQFF
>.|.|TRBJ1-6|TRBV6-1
TGTGCCAGCAGTCGAGGGGGGGCAGTTTCACCCCTCCACTTT
CASSRGGAVSPLHF
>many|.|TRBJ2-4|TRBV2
TGTGCCAGCAGTGATGCGGGTCAGGGGAAAAACATTCAGTACTTC
CASSDAGQGKNIQYF
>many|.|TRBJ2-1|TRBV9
TGTGCCAGCAGCGGAGAGGGTTACTACAATGAGCAGTTCTTC
CASSGEGYYNEQFF
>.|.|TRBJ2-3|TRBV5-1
TGCGCCAGCAGGCCGGGCGGTCTTCCCCCCGCAGATACGCAGTATTTT
CASRPGGLPPADTQYF
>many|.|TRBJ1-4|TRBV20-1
TGCAGTGCTCCGCGGGGCGGTGATGAAAAACTGTTTTTT
CSAPRGGDEKLFF
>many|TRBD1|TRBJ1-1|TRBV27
TGTGCCAGCAGTTCCAGGGGGGTGAACACTGAAGCTTTCTTT
CASSSRGVNTEAFF
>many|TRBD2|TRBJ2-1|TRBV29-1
TGCAGCGTTGAAGGCCCAACTAGCGGGAGGGAATACAATGAGCAGTTCTTC
CSVEGPTSGREYNEQFF
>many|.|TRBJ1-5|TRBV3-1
TGTGCCAGCAGCCAAACAGGGTTGCAGCCCCAGCATTTT
CASSQTGLQPQHF
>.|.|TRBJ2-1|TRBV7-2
TGTGCCAGCAGCAGGGGCCAACCGGCCCAGTCTGAGCAGTTCTTC
CASSRGQPAQSEQFF
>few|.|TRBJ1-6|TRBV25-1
TGTGCCAGCAGTGGCCCGACAAGGCGTAATTCACCCCTCCACTTT
CASSGPTRRNSPLHF
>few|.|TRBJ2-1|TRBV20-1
TGCAGTGCTAGTCAAAGCGCAAGAAACAATGAGCAGTTCTTC
CSASQSARNNEQFF
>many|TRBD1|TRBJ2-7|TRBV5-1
TGCGCCAGCAGCCCCCTGGCAGGGGGCCCCTACGAGCAGTACTTC
CASSPLAGGPYEQYF
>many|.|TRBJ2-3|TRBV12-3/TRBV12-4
TGTGCCAGCAGTTTTCAACTAGATACGCAGTATTTT
CASSFQLDTQYF
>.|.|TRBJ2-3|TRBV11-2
TGTGCCAGCAGCTCCGGGACTGCTAGCACAGATACGCAGTATTTT
CASSSGTASTDTQYF
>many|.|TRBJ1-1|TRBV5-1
TGCGCCAGCAGCTTGGAGGTGACCACTGAAGCTTTCTTT
CASSLEVTTEAFF
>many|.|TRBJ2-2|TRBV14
TGTGCCAGCAGCCAAGATTGGGGCATGTCTAACACCGGGGAGCTGTTTTTT
CASSQDWGMSNTGELFF
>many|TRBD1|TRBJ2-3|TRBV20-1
TGCAGTGCATCCGGGACAGGGGCCGCCACAGATACGCAGTATTTT
CSASGTGAATDTQYF
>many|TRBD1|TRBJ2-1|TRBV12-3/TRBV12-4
TGTGCCAGCAGGGACAGGCGGATGTACAATGAGCAGTTCTTC
CASRDRRMYNEQFF
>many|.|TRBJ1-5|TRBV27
TGTGCCAGCAGGGGGGGTTCGGGTCTGAATCAGCCCCAGCATTTT
CASRGGSGLNQPQHF
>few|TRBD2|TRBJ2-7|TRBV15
TGTGCCACCAGCAGATCAAAGCGGGGCCTCAACTACGAGCAGTACTTC
CATSRSKRGLNYEQYF
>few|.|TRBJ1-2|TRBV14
TGTGCCAGCAGCCAAGACATGTTTACTGGTGGCTACACCTTC
CASSQDMFTGGYTF
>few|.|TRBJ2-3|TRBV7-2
TGTGCCAGCAGCTTGAGGCGGGGCACAGATACGCAGTATTTT
CASSLRRGTDTQYF
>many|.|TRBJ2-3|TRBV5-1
TGCGCCAGCAGCTTGGGCCAGGGATCCACAGATACGCAGTATTTT
CASSLGQGSTDTQYF
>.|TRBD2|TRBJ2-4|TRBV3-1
TGTGCCAGCAGCCAAGATCCAGCGGGGTGGGACATTCAGTACTTC
CASSQDPAGWDIQYF
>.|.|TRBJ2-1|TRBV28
TGTGCCAGCCTACATCAACAGGGTCCCTACAATGAGCAGTTCTTC
CASLHQQGPYNEQFF
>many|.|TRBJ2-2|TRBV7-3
TGTGCCAGCAGCTTAACGGGCTATCCGAACACCGGGGAGCTGTTTTTT
CASSLTGYPNTGELFF
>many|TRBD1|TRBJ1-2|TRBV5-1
TGCGCCAGCAGCCTGGGGGACAGGGACTATGGCTACACCTTC
CASSLGDRDYGYTF
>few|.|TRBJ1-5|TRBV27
TGTGCCAGCAGTTTATGGGCTAATCAGCCCCAGCATTTT
CASSLWANQPQHF
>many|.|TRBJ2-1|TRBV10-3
TGTGCCATCAGTGAGTTAACTAGTTTTGAGCAGTTCTTC
CAISELTSFEQFF
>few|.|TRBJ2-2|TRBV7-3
TGTGCCAGCAGCCCCTTTAGCAGCAAGAACACCGGGGAGCTGTTTTTT
CASSPFSSKNTGELFF
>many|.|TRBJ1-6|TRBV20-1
TGCAGTGCCCCCATCCATAATTCACCCCTCCACTTT
CSAPIHNSPLHF
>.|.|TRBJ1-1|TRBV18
TGTGCCAGCTCACCCAAGGCTGGGAACACTGAAGCTTTCTTT
CASSPKAGNTEAFF
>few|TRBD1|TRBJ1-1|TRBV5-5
TGTGCCAGCAGCCGGGACAGGGGGCTCGGGACTGAAGCTTTCTTT
CASSRDRGLGTEAFF
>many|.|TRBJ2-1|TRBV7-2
TGTGCCAGCAGCGCCGAAGTGGGCGAGCAGTTCTTC
CASSAEVGEQFF
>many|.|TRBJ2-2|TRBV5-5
TGTGCCAGCAGACTCGGTGGTAACACCGGGGAGCTGTTTTTT
CASRLGGNTGELFF
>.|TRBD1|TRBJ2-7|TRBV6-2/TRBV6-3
TGTGCCAGCAGTTACATTCCCGGGACAGGACACTACGAGCAGTACTTC
CASSYIPGTGHYEQYF
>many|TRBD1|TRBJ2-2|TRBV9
TGTGCCAGCAGCGTAGCCGGGACAGGGAACACCGGGGAGCTGTTTTTT
CASSVAGTGNTGELFF
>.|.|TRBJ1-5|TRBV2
TGTGCCAGCAGCGTCAGTTATAGCGATCAGCCCCAGCATTTT
CASSVSYSDQPQHF
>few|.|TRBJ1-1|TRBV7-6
TGTGCCAGCAGCTTAGGACACAGGCTCACTGAAGCTTTCTTT
CASSLGHRLTEAFF
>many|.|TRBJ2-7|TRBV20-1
TGCAGTGCTAGCCGACAGAGCCTCTACGAGCAGTACTTC
CSASRQSLYEQYF
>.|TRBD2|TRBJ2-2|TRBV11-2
TGTGCCAGCAGCTTAGATAGCGGGAAGTGGACCGGGGAGCTGTTTTTT
CASSLDSGKWTGELFF
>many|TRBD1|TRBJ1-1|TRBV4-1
TGCGCCAGCAGCCAAGTCCAGGGGGCGGGCACTGAAGCTTTCTTT
CASSQVQGAGTEAFF
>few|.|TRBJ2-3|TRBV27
TGTGCCAGCAGTTTATCGACTCTCGCTTTTGAAAAAGACACAGATACGCAGTATTTT
CASSLSTLAFEKDTDTQYF
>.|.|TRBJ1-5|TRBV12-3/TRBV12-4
TGTGCCAGCAGTTTCGGCAGTCCGAGATATAGCAATCAGCCCCAGCATTTT
CASSFGSPRYSNQPQHF
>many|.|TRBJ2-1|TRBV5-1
TGCGCCAGCAGCTTGGGTGGTTTGGGTAGCTTCCATGAGCAGTTCTTC
CASSLGGLGSFHEQFF
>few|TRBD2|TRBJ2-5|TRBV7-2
TGTGCCAGCAGCTCACCGGGACTAGTTATATCCCAAGAGACCCAGTACTTC
CASSSPGLVISQETQYF